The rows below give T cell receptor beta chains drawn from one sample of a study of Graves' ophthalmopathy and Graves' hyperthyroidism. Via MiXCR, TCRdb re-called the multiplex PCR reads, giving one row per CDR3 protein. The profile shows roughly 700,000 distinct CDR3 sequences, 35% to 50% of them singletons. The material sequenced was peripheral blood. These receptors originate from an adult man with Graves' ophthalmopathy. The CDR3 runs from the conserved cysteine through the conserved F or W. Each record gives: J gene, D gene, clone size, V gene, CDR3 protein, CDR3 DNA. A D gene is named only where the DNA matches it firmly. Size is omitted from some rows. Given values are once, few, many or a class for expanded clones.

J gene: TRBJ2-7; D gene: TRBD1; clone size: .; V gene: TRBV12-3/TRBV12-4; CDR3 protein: CASSIGQGWEQYF; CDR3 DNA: TGTGCCAGCAGCATTGGACAGGGTTGGGAGCAGTACTTC
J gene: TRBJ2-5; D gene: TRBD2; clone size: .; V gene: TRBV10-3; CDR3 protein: CAISEPSGGPGETQYF; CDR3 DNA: TGTGCCATCAGTGAACCTAGCGGGGGGCCGGGAGAGACCCAGTACTTC
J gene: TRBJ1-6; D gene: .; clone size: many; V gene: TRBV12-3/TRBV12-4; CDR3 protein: CASRTGGPLHF; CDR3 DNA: TGTGCCAGCAGGACAGGAGGACCCCTCCACTTT
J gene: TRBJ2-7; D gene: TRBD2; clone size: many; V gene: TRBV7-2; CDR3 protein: CASSLAGDSYEQYF; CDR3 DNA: TGTGCCAGCAGCTTGGCGGGAGATTCCTACGAGCAGTACTTC
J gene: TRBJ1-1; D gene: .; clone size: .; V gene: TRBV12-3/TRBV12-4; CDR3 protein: CASRQVGSPEAFF; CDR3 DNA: TGTGCCAGCAGACAGGTAGGAAGCCCTGAAGCTTTCTTT
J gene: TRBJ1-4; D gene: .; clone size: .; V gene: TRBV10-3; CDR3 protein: CAIAPGGGENEKLFF; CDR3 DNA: TGTGCCATAGCGCCGGGAGGCGGAGAAAATGAAAAACTGTTTTTT
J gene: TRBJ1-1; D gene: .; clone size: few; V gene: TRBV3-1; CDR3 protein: CASSDGSTEAFF; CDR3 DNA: TGTGCCAGCAGCGATGGGAGTACTGAAGCTTTCTTT
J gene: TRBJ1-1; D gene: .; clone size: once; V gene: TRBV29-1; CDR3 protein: CSVEVLGGAFF; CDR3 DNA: TGCAGCGTTGAAGTACTAGGGGGAGCTTTCTTT
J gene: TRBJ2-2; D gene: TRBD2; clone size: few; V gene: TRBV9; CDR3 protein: CASRPGLAGNTGELFF; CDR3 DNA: TGTGCCAGCAGACCAGGACTAGCGGGCAACACCGGGGAGCTGTTTTTT
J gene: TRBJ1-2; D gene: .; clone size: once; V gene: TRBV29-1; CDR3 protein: CSLERGINYGYTF; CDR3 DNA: TGCAGCTTAGAAAGGGGGATCAACTATGGCTACACCTTC
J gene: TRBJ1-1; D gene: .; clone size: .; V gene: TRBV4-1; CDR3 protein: CASSQDPGATHEAFF; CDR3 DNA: TGCGCCAGCAGCCAAGATCCGGGGGCAACTCATGAAGCTTTCTTT
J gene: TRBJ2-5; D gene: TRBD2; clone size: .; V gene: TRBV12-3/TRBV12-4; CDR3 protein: CASSSRTSGIQETQYF; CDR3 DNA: TGTGCCAGCAGTTCAAGGACTAGCGGAATTCAAGAGACCCAGTACTTC
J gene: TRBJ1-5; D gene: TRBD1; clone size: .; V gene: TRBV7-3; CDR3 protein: CASSQVRGDRSNQPQHF; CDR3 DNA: TGTGCCAGCAGCCAAGTCAGGGGGGACAGAAGCAATCAGCCCCAGCATTTT
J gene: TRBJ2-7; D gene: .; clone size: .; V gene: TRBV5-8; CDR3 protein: CASSLALLHYEQYF; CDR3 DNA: TGTGCCAGCAGCTTGGCCCTACTCCACTACGAGCAGTACTTC
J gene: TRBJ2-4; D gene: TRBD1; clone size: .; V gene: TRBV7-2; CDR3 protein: CASSAPTGLGNIQYF; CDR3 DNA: TGTGCCAGCAGCGCACCGACAGGGTTGGGGAACATTCAGTACTTC
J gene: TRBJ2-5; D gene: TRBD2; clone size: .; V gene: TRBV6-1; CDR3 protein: CASRRSSGKETQYF; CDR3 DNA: TGTGCCAGCCGAAGATCTAGCGGAAAAGAGACCCAGTACTTC
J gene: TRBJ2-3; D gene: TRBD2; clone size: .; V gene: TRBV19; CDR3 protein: CASRRRGGTDTQYF; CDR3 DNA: TGTGCCAGCAGACGGCGGGGGGGCACAGATACGCAGTATTTT
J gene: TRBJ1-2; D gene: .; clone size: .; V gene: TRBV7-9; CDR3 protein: CASSFAANYGYTF; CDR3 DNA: TGTGCCAGCAGCTTTGCGGCTAACTATGGCTACACCTTC
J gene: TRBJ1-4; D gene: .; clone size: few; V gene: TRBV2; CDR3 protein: CASSGSGTNEKLFF; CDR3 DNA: TGTGCCAGCAGTGGTAGTGGGACTAATGAAAAACTGTTTTTT
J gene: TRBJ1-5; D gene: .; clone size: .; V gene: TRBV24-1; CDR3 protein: CASKGRGSSNQPQHF; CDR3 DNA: TGTGCCAGCAAGGGCCGGGGGAGTAGCAATCAGCCCCAGCATTTT
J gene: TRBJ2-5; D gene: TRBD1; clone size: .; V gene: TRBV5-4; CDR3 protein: CASSEKQGAPSGTQYF; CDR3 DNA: TGTGCCAGCAGCGAAAAACAGGGGGCTCCCTCGGGGACCCAGTACTTC